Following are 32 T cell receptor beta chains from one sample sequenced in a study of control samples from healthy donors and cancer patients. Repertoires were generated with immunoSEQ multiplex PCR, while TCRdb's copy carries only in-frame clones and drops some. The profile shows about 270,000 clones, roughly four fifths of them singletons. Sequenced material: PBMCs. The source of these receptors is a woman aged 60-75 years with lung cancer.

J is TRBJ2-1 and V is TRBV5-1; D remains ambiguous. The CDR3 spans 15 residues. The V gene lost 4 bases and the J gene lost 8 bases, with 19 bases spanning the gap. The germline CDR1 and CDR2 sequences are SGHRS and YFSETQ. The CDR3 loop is CASSSTGLEVYEQFF. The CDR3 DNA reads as TGCGCCAGCAGCAGCACCGGGCTAGAGGTCTATGAGCAGTTCTTC.

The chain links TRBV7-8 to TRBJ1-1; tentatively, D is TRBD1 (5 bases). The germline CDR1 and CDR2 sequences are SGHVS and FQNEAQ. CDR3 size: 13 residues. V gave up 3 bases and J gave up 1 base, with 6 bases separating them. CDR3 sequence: CASSLDTNTEAFF. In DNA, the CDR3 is TGTGCCAGCAGCTTGGACACGAACACTGAAGCTTTCTTT.

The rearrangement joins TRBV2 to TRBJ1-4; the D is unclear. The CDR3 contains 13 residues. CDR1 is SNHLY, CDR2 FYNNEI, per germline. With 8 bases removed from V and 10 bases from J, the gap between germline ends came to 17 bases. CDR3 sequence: CASGRTAIGKLFF. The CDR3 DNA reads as TGTGCCAGCGGGCGGACGGCCATTGGAAAACTGTTTTTT.

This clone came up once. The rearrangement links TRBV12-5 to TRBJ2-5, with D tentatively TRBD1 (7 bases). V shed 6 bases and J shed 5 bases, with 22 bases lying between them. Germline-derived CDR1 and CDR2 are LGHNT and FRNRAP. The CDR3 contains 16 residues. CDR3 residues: CASGTDLLQGRETQYF. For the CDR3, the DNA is TGTGCTAGTGGGACCGACCTTCTACAGGGGAGGGAGACCCAGTACTTC.

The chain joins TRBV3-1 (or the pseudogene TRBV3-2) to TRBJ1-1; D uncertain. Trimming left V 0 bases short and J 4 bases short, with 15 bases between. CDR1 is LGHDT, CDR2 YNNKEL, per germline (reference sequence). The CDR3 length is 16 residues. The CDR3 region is CASSQDYYFGSTEAFF. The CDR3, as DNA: TGTGCCAGCAGCCAAGATTATTATTTCGGTTCCACTGAAGCTTTCTTT.

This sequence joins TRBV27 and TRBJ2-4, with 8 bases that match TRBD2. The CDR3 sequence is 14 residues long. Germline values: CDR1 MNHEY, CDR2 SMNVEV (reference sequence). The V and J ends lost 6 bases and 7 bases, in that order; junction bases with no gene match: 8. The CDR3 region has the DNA TGTGCCAGCAGCGGGAGGGCTAGCGGTAACATTCAGTACTTC. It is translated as CASSGRASGNIQYF.

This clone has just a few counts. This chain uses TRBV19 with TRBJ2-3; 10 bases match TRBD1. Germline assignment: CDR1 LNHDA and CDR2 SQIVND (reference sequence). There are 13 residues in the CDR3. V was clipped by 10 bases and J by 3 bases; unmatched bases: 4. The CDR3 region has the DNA TGTGCCACCAGGGACAGGGGAACAGATACGCAGTATTTT. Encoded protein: CATRDRGTDTQYF.

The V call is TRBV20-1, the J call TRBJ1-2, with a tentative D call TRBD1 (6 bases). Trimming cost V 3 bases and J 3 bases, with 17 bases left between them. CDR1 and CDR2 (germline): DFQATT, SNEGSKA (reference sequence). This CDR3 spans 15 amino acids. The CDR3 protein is CSASNPKTGDYGYTF. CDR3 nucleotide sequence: TGCAGTGCTAGTAACCCGAAGACAGGAGACTATGGCTACACCTTC.

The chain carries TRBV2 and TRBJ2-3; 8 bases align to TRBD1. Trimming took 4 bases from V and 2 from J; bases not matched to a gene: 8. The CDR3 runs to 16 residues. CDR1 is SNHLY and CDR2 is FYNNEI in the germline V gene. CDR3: CASSAQTGEATDTQYF. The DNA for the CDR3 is TGTGCCAGCAGTGCCCAGACAGGGGAGGCCACAGATACGCAGTATTTT.

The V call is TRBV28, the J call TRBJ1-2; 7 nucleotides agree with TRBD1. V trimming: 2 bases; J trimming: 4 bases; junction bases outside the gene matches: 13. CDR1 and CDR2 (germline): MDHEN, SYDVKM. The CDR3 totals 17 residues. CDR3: CASSLGGGASLGYGYTF. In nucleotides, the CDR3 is TGTGCCAGCAGTTTAGGAGGGGGCGCCTCCCTCGGCTATGGCTACACCTTC.

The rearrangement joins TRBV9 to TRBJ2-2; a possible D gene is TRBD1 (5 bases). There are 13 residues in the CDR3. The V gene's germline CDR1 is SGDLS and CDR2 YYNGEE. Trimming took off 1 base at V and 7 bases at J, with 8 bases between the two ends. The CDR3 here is CASSVFDSGELFF. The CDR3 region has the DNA TGTGCCAGCAGCGTATTTGACAGCGGGGAGCTGTTTTTT.

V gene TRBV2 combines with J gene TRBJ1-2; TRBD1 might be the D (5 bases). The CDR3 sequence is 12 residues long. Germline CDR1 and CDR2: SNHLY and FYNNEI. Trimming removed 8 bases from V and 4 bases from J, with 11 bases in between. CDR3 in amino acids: CASYGTAYGYTF. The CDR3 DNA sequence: TGTGCCAGCTACGGGACTGCCTATGGCTACACCTTC.

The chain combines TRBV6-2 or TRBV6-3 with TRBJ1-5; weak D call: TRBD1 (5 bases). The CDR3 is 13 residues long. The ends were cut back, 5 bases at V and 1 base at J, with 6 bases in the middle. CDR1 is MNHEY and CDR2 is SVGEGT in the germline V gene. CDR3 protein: CASSRQSNQPQHF. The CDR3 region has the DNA TGTGCCAGCAGTCGACAGAGCAATCAGCCCCAGCATTTT.

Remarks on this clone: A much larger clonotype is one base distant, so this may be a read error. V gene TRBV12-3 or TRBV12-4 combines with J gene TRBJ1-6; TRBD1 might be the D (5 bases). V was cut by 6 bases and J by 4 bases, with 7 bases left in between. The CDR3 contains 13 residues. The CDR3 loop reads CASSPGYNSPLHF. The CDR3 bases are TGTGCCAGCAGCCCAGGGTATAATTCACCCCTCCACTTT.

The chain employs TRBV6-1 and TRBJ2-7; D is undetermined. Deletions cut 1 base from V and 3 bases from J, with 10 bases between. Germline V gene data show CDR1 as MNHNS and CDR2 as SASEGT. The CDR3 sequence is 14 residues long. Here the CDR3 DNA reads TGTGCCAGCAGTGAAGGACCTCTAGTCTACGAGCAGTACTTC. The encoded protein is CASSEGPLVYEQYF.

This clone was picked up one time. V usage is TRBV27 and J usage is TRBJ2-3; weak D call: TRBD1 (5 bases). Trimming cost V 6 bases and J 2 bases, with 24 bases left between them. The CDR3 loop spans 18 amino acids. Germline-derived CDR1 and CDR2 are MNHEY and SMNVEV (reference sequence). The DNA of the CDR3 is TGTGCCAGCAGCTCCAGCTTCATAGCAGGGAATCACACAGATACGCAGTATTTT. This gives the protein CASSSSFIAGNHTDTQYF.

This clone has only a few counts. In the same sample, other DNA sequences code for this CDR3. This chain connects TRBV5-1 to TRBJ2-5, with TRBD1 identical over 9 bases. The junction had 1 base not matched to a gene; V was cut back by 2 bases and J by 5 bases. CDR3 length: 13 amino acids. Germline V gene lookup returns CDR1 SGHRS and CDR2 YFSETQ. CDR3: CASSFGQGETQYF. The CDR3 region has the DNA TGCGCCAGCAGCTTTGGACAGGGGGAGACCCAGTACTTC.

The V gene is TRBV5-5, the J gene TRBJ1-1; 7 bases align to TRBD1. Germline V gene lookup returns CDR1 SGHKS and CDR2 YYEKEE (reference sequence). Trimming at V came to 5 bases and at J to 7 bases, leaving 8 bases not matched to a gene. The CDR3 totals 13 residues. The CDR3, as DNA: TGTGCCAGCAGATTTGACAGGGAGCTTGAAGCTTTCTTT. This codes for CASRFDRELEAFF. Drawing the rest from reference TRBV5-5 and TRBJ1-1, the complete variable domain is DAGVTQSPTHLIKTRGQQVTLRCSPISGHKSVSWYQQVLGQGPQFIFQYYEKEERGRGNFPDRFSARQFPNYSSELNVNALLLGDSALYLCASRFDRELEAFFGQGTRLTVV.

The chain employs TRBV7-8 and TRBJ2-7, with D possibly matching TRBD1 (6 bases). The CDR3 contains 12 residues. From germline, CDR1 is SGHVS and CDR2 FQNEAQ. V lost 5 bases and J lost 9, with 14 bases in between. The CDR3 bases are TGTGCCAGCAGCAAGCAACAGGGCATGCAGTACTTC. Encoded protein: CASSKQQGMQYF.

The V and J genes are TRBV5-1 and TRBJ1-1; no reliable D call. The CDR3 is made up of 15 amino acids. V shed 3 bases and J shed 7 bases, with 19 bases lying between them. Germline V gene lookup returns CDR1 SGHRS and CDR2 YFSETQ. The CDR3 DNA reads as TGCGCCAGCAGCTCGTCGGGGTATTCGGCCCTTGAAGCTTTCTTT. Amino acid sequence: CASSSSGYSALEAFF.

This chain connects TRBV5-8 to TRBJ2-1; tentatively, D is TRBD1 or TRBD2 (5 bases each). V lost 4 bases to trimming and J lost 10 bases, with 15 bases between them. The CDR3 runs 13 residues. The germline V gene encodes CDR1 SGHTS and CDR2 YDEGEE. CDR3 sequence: CASSQGPWGEQFF. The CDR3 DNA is TGTGCCAGCAGCCAGGGACCCTGGGGCGAGCAGTTCTTC.

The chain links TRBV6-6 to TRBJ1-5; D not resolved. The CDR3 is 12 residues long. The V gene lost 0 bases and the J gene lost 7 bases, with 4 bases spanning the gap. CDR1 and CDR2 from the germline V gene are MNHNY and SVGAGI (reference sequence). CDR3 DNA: TGTGCCAGCAGTTACTCTGAGCAGCCCCAGCATTTT. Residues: CASSYSEQPQHF.

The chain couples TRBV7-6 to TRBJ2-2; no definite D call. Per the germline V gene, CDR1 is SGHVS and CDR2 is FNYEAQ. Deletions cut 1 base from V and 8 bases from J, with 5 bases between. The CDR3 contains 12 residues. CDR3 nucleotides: TGTGCCAGCAGCTTAGAATTAGGGGAGCTGTTTTTT. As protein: CASSLELGELFF.

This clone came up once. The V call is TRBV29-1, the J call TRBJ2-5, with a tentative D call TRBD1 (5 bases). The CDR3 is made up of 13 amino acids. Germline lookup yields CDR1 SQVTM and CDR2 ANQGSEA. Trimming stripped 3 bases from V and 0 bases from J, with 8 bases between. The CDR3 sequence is CSVDKGYQETQYF. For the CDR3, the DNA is TGCAGCGTTGATAAGGGGTACCAAGAGACCCAGTACTTC.

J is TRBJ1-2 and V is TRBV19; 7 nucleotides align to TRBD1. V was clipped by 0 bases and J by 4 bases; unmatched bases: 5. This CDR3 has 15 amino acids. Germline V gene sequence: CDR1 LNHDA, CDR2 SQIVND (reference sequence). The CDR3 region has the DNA TGTGCCAGTAGTATAGAGGAACAGGGGACCTATGGCTACACCTTC. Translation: CASSIEEQGTYGYTF. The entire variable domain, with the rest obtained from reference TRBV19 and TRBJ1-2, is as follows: DGGITQSPKYLFRKEGQNVTLSCEQNLNHDAMYWYRQDPGQGLRLIYYSQIVNDFQKGDIAEGYSVSREKKESFPLTVTSAQKNPTAFYLCASSIEEQGTYGYTFGSGTRLTVV.

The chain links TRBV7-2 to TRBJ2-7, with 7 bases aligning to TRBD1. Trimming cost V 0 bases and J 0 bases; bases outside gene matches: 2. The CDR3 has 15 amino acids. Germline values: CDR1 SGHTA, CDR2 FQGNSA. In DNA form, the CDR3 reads TGTGCCAGCAGCTTAGCTGCAGGGGGCTCCTACGAGCAGTACTTC. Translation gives CASSLAAGGSYEQYF.

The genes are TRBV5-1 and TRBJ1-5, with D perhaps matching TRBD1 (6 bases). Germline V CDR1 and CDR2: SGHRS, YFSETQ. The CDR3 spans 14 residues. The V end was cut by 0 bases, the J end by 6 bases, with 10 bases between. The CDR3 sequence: CASSLEGGGQPQHF. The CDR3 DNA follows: TGCGCCAGCAGCTTGGAGGGGGGTGGTCAGCCCCAGCATTTT.

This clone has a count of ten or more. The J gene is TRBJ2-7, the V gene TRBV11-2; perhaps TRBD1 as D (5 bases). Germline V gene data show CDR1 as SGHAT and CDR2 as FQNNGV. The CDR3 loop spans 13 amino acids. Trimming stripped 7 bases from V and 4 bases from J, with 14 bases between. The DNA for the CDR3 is TGTGCCAGCACCGGAGTGACAGTTTACGAGCAGTACTTC. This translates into CASTGVTVYEQYF.

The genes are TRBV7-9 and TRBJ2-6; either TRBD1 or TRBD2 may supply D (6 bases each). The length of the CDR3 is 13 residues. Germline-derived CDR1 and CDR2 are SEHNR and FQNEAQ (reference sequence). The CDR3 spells CLSGEAGANVLTF. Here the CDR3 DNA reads TGTCTTTCAGGGGAGGCTGGGGCCAACGTCCTGACTTTC.

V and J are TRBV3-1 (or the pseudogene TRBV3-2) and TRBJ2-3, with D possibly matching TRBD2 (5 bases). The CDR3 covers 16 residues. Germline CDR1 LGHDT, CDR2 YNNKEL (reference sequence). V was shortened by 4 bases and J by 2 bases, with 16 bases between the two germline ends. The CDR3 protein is CASSRTLTGYTDTQYF. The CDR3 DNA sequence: TGTGCCAGCAGCCGGACCCTAACGGGGTACACAGATACGCAGTATTTT.

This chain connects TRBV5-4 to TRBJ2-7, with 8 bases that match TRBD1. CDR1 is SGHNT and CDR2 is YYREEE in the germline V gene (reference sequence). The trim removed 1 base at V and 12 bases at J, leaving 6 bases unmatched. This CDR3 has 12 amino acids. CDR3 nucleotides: TGTGCCAGCAGCTTGCCCGGACAGGGCGGGTACTTC. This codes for CASSLPGQGGYF.

The CDR3 bases are TGTGCCAGCAGCAAGCAAGGAGCGGGTAATGAAAAACTGTTTTTT. It is translated as CASSKQGAGNEKLFF. V and J are TRBV7-9 and TRBJ1-4; D not resolved. V was clipped by 5 bases and J by 4 bases, with 14 bases between them. The CDR3 loop spans 15 amino acids. Germline V gene data show CDR1 as SEHNR and CDR2 as FQNEAQ (reference sequence).